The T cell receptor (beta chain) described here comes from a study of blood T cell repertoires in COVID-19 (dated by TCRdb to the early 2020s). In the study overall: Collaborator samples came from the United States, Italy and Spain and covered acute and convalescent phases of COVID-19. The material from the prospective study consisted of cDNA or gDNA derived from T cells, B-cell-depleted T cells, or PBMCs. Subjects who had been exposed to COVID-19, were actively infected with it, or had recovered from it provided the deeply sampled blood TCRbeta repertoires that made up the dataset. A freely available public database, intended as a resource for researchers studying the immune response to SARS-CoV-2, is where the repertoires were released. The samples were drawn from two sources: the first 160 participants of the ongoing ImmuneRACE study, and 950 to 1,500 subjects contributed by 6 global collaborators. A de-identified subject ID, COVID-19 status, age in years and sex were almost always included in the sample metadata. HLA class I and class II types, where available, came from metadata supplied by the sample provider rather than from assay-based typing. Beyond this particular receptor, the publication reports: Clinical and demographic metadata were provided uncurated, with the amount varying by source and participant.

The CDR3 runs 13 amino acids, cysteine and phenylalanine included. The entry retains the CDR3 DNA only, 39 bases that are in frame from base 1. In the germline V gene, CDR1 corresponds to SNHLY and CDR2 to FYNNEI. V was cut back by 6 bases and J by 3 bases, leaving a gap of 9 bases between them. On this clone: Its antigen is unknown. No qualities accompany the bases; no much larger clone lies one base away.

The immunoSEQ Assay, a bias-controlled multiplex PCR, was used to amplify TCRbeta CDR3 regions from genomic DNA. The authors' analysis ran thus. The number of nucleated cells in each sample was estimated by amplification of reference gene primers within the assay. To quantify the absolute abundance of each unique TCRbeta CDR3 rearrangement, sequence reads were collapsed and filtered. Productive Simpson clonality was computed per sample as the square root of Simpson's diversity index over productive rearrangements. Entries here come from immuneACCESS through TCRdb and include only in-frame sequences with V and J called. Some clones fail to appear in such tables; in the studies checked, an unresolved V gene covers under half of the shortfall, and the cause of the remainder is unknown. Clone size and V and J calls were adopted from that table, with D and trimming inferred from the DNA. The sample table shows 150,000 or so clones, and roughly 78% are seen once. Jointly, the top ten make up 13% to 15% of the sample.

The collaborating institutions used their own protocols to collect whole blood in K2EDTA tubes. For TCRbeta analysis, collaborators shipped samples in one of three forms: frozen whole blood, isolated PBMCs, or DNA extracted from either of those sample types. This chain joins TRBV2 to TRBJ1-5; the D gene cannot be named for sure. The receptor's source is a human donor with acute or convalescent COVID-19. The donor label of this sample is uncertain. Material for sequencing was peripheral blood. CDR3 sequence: CASREDINQPQHF. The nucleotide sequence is TGTGCCAGCAGAGAGGATATCAATCAGCCCCAGCATTTT.